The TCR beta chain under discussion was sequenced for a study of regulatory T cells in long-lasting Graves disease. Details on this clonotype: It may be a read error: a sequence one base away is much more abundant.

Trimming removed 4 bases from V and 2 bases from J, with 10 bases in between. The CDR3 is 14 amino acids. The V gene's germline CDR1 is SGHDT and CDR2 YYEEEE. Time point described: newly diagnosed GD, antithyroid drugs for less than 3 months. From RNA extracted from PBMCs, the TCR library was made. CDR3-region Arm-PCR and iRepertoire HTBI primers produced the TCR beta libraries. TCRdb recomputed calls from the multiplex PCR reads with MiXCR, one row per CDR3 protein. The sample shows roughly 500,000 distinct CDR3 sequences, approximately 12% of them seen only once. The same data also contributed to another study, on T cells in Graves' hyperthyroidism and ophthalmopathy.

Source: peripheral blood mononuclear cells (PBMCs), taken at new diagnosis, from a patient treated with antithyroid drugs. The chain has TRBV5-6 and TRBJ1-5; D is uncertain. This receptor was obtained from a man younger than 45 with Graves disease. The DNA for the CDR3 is TGTGCCAGCAGCCCCTGGGGTGGCAATCAGCCCCAGCATTTT. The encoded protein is CASSPWGGNQPQHF.